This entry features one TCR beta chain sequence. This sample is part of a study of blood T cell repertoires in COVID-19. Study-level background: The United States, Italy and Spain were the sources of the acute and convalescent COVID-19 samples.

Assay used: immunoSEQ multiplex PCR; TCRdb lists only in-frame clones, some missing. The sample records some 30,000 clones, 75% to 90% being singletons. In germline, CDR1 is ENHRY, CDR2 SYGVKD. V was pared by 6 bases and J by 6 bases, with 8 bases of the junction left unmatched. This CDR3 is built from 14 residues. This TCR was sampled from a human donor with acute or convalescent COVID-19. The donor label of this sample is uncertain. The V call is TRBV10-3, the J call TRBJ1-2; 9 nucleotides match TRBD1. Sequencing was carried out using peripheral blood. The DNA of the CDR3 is TGTGCCATCAGCCGGGACAGGGAATCGGATGGCTACACCTTC. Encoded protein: CAISRDRESDGYTF.